The T cell receptor beta chain described here comes from a study of CD8 T cells in Susac syndrome. Age- and sex-matched healthy donors served as the control group. V lost 5 bases to trimming and J lost 1 base, with 11 bases between them. This CDR3 has 14 residues. Germline CDR1 SGHVS, CDR2 FNYEAQ. RNA in amounts of about 0.45 to 1 ug was reverse transcribed with random hexamers. By means of immunoSEQ multiplex PCR, TCR beta CDR3 spanning 54 Vbeta and 13 Jbeta underwent amplification. From the immunoSEQ multiplex PCR reads, TCRdb called clonotypes with MiXCR, one entry per CDR3 protein. Counted here are some 110,000 distinct CDR3 sequences, approximately 96% occurring once; the ten biggest clones make up around 0.078%. This clonotype appeared a single time.

Sequencing input: CD4+ T cells from PBMCs. The sequence was obtained from a human donor in good health. V gene TRBV7-6 combines with J gene TRBJ1-2; D is unclear. The CDR3 DNA reads TGTGCCAGCAGCCCTCGGAGGAGTAACTATGGCTACACCTTC. It specifies CASSPRRSNYGYTF.